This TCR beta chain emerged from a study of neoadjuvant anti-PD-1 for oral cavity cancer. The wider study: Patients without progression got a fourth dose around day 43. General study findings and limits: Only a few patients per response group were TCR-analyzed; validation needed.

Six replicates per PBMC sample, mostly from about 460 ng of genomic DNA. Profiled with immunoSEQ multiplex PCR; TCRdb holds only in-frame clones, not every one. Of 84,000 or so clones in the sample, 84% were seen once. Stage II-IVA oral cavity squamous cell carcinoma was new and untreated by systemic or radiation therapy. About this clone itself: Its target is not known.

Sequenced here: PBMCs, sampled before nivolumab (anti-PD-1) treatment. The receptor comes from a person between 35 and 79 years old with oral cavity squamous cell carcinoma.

The CDR3 spells CASTAERGEAFF. The DNA for the CDR3 is TGTGCCAGCACCGCGGAAAGGGGTGAAGCTTTCTTT. V and J are TRBV7-9 and TRBJ1-1; D is possibly TRBD1 (5 bases). The CDR3 runs 12 residues. Trimming pared 7 bases from V and 7 bases from J, leaving 13 bases between. Per germline, CDR1 SEHNR and CDR2 FQNEAQ (reference sequence). The full variable domain, its missing parts supplied by reference TRBV7-9 and TRBJ1-1, is DTGVSQNPRHKITKRGQNVTFRCDPISEHNRLYWYRQTLGQGPEFLTYFQNEAQLEKSRLLSDRFSAERPKGSFSTLEIQRTEQGDSAMYLCASTAERGEAFFGQGTRLTVV.